This TCR beta chain was captured by sequencing in a study of read filtering for tumor transcriptome and immune sequencing. Across the whole study: Whole-transcriptome libraries were prepared after DNase treatment.

Regarding this clonotype: Its antigen is currently unknown. Germline is not matched at one junction end, which may reflect a read error.

Study-level points and caveats: Dropping single-read clonotypes raised IR-seq and RNA-seq shared-clonotype correlation. Even smaller IR-seq throughput identified most shared clonotypes.

The CDR3 has 15 residues. The germline CDR1 and CDR2 sequences are LGHNA and YNFKEQ. From 350 to 500 ng of RNA, a library with molecular barcoded alpha/delta and beta/gamma adaptors was made. TCRdb itself ran the reads through MiXCR, one entry per CDR3 protein. The data show 25,000 or so distinct CDR3 sequences, approximately 22% seen once. The V gene is TRBV4-2, the J gene TRBJ2-2, with D tentatively TRBD1 or TRBD2 (5 bases each). This receptor was obtained from a donor at least 40 years old with multiple myeloma. Sequenced material: a population of CD138-negative cells sorted from bone marrow. CDR3 nucleotide sequence: TGTGCCAGCTGCCTCACATGGGGCGACACCGGGAAGCTGTTTTTT. Its protein product is CASCLTWGDTGKLFF.